This TCR beta chain was identified during a study of Ad26.COV2.S vaccination and SARS-CoV-2 variants. Background on the study: Once or twice, 56 days apart, Ad26.COV2.S was delivered intramuscularly.

The study's findings and limits: After vaccination, reports described spike-specific CD8+ and CD4+ T cell responses as showing substantial breadth.

The CDR3 loop spans 13 amino acids. Trimming shortened V by 6 bases and J by 5 bases, and 13 bases separated the two germline ends. The protocol was immunoSEQ multiplex PCR, while the TCRdb copy is restricted to in-frame clones and leaves out a portion. The table includes hundreds of thousands of clones, around 92% detected once. A word on this clone: Its antigen is as yet unknown.

Documented treatment: around 19 received Ad26.COV2.S at low or high dose, single or two shots; several received placebo; per-sample allocation not given. Sampling took place 63 days after the first vaccine or placebo injection. The TCR originated in a person between 18 and 60 years old who received the Ad26.COV2.S COVID-19 vaccine or a placebo. The chain links TRBV12-3 or TRBV12-4 to TRBJ2-5; tentatively, D is TRBD1 (6 bases). The specimen comprised peripheral blood, sampled in a trial of Ad26.COV2.S vaccine versus placebo. CDR3 nucleotide sequence: TGTGCCAGCAGGACACAGGGTAGGGAGACCCAGTACTTC. Its translation is CASRTQGRETQYF.